This T cell receptor beta chain stems from a study of metastatic and nonmetastatic thyroid tumors. Turning to the study itself: Patients with malignant and benign thyroid disease provided blood and tumor or nodule tissue, whose repertoires were compared.

With MiXCR, TCRdb called clones anew from the PCR reads. The data hold thousands of clones, with about a third observed a single time. Each patient went into thyroid surgery without having received any treatment. The CDR3 spans 14 residues. Germline CDR1 and CDR2: SGHRS and YFSETQ. With respect to this clone: Compared with germline, one end of the junction differs, possibly owing to a read error.

The chain has TRBV5-1 and TRBJ2-3; D call uncertain. The receptor's source is a male donor with papillary thyroid cancer or a benign thyroid nodule (not recorded which). Some clones in this sample may be carry-over from other donors' samples. Sequencing input: adjacent normal tissue. The CDR3 nucleotides read TGCGCCAGCGCCCAGCTTGTCCAATCAGATACGCAGTGTTTT. Translated, it gives CASAQLVQSDTQCF.